This T cell receptor (beta chain) comes out of a study of tumor-infiltrating lymphocytes in primary liver carcinoma. Findings of the study overall: No comparison of CD4+ and CD8+ repertoires was made, since the samples were bulk unsorted.

V gave up 6 bases and J gave up 8 bases; unmatched junction bases: 5. Germline CDR1 MNHEY, CDR2 SVGAGI. This CDR3 comprises 13 residues. The study extracted blood RNA from unsorted whole blood and also extracted germline DNA. The input was 400 to 500 ng total RNA; TCR beta cDNA was made from it with a constant-region primer. Libraries of TCR beta came from three nested multiplex PCR rounds with slightly modified ARM-PCR. The first two PCR rounds used TRBV1-TRBV30 forward primers with a C-beta reverse primer, roughly 11 cycles each. TCRdb reprocessed the multiplex PCR reads with MiXCR, giving one entry per CDR3 protein. This sample has just over 300,000 distinct CDR3 sequences, with 58% found just once. This clonotype has only a few counts. Its antigen is unknown.

Sequencing was performed on peripheral blood. This clonotype was obtained from a woman younger than 45 with primary liver carcinoma and hepatitis B virus infection. The chain uses TRBV6-5 and TRBJ1-2; 11 nucleotides match TRBD1. For the CDR3, the DNA is TGTGCCAGCAGCAGGACAGGGGGCTTCGGCTACACCTTC. As protein: CASSRTGGFGYTF.